The rows below give T cell receptor beta chains drawn from one sample of a study of blood T cell repertoires in COVID-19. The repertoire was sequenced with immunoSEQ multiplex PCR; TCRdb's copy has only in-frame clones and lacks some. The sample consists of approximately 290,000 clones, 70% to 90% of them appearing once. The specimen was PBMCs or T cells enriched from blood (not recorded which). All receptors derive from a woman under 40 who had recovered from COVID-19. The CDR3 runs from the conserved cysteine through the conserved F or W. A D gene is named only where the DNA matches it firmly. Clone size, where shown, is once, few, many, or a class for clones that have expanded.

v_call	d_call	j_call	cdr3_length	clone_size	cdr3_nt	cdr3_aa
TRBV5-1	TRBD1	TRBJ2-7	14	-	TGCGCCAGCAGCTCGGGACAGAAAGATTACGAGCAGTACTTC	CASSSGQKDYEQYF
TRBV15	-	TRBJ1-3	15	-	TGTGCCACCAGCCTCGGTTACCTACCTGGAAACACCATATATTTT	CATSLGYLPGNTIYF
TRBV28	TRBD2	TRBJ2-1	15	-	TGTGCCAGCAGTACCGGGACTAGCGCTGGCAATGAGCAGTTCTTC	CASSTGTSAGNEQFF
TRBV28	-	TRBJ2-1	13	-	TGTGCCAGCAGTACTCTGACTTACAATGAGCAGTTCTTC	CASSTLTYNEQFF
TRBV5-5	-	TRBJ2-5	14	once	TGTGCCAGCAGCTTCTTCCTGAACCGGGAGACCCAGTACTTC	CASSFFLNRETQYF
TRBV28	-	TRBJ1-5	13	-	TGTGCCACCTACCGGGACATTGGGCAGCCCCAGCATTTT	CATYRDIGQPQHF
TRBV21-1	-	TRBJ1-6	17	-	TGTGCCAGCAGCTACCCCTGGGTGGCGGGCAGGAATTCACCCCTCCACTTT	CASSYPWVAGRNSPLHF
TRBV24-1	-	TRBJ1-2	15	-	TGTGCCACCAGTGATTCGTCAACAGGGCCCTATGGCTACACCTTC	CATSDSSTGPYGYTF
TRBV19	-	TRBJ1-1	15	-	TGTGCCAGTAGTACCCCCTCAGGGTTGAACACTGAAGCTTTCTTT	CASSTPSGLNTEAFF
TRBV24-1	TRBD1	TRBJ1-2	16	-	TGTGCCACCAGTAATCCGGAGAGGCAGGGGGTTTTTGGCTACACCTTC	CATSNPERQGVFGYTF
TRBV3-1/TRBV3-2	-	TRBJ2-7	15	-	TGTGCCAGCAGCCCGGTCCGGGACACCCATAAGGAGCAGTACTTC	CASSPVRDTHKEQYF
TRBV15	-	TRBJ2-7	15	-	TGTGCCACCAGTAAGTACGGGGACAACTCCTACGAGCAGTACTTC	CATSKYGDNSYEQYF
TRBV19	-	TRBJ2-1	17	-	TGTGCCAGTAGTATTTTTGTGGCGGCGGTTTCCTACAATGAGCAGTTCTTC	CASSIFVAAVSYNEQFF
TRBV19	TRBD2	TRBJ2-3	17	-	TGTGCCAGTAATTATCGTGGGCGGGGGGGAATAACAGATACGCAGTATTTT	CASNYRGRGGITDTQYF
TRBV5-1	-	TRBJ2-1	15	-	TGCGCCAGCACCCGACTAGGTGCGTCCTACAATGAGCAGTTCTTC	CASTRLGASYNEQFF
TRBV11-2	-	TRBJ2-6	19	-	TGTGCCAGCAGCCCCCTGAGTGGGAGTCCTCACTCTGGGGCCAACGTCCTGACTTTC	CASSPLSGSPHSGANVLTF
TRBV5-6	-	TRBJ1-1	16	few	-	CASSPSGQGANTEAFF
TRBV10-2	-	TRBJ1-1	14	few	TGCGCCAGCATAGGAAATCAGCGGAACACTGAAGCTTTCTTT	CASIGNQRNTEAFF
TRBV18	TRBD2	TRBJ2-7	15	-	TGTGCCAGCTCACAAGGGACTAGCGGGCCCTACGAGCAGTACTTC	CASSQGTSGPYEQYF
TRBV9	TRBD1	TRBJ2-1	14	-	TGTGCCAGCAACGTCGGACAGGCCAACAATGAGCAGTTCTTC	CASNVGQANNEQFF
TRBV19	TRBD1	TRBJ1-2	13	-	TGTGCCAGTGACGGACAGGAGGCGTGGGGCTACACCTTC	CASDGQEAWGYTF
TRBV7-9	-	TRBJ1-2	12	-	TGTGCCAGCAGCCTCGCACAGAATGGCTACACCTTC	CASSLAQNGYTF
TRBV6-6	-	TRBJ1-1	12	-	TGTGCCAGCAGCAAAGGGGGAACTGAAGCTTTCTTT	CASSKGGTEAFF
TRBV12-3/TRBV12-4	-	TRBJ2-3	12	-	TGTGCCAGCAGTTTAACGCAGGGTTCGCAGTATTTT	CASSLTQGSQYF
TRBV28	-	TRBJ2-6	14	-	TGTGCCAGCAGTTTACGAGGTGGGGCCAACGTCCTGACTTTC	CASSLRGGANVLTF
TRBV27	TRBD1	TRBJ2-5	18	-	TGTGCCAGCAGTTTATTACCCGGACAGGGGGGAAGTAAAGAGACCCAGTACTTC	CASSLLPGQGGSKETQYF
TRBV3-1/TRBV3-2	TRBD2	TRBJ2-1	17	-	TGTGCCAGCAGCCAAGTTCCCCCACTAGCGGGTACAGGTGAGCAGTTCTTC	CASSQVPPLAGTGEQFF
TRBV5-4	-	TRBJ1-2	14	-	TGTGCCAGCAGCTCTTCTCCTAACCCAGGGGACTACACCTTC	CASSSSPNPGDYTF
TRBV5-1	TRBD1	TRBJ1-2	14	-	TGCGCCAGCAGCCACGGACAGGGGAAGAATGGCTACACCTTC	CASSHGQGKNGYTF
TRBV2	-	TRBJ1-1	13	-	TGTGCCAGCAGTGAAGGAGGATTCACTGAAGCTTTCTTT	CASSEGGFTEAFF
TRBV18	-	TRBJ2-1	14	-	TGTGCCAGCTCACCACGTGAGGGTCGGAATGAGCAGTTCTTC	CASSPREGRNEQFF
TRBV28	-	TRBJ1-3	19	-	TGTGCCAGCAGTTTTCTATGGGGTCACAGGGAAGGTTTTCGAAACACCATATATTTT	CASSFLWGHREGFRNTIYF
TRBV6-4	-	TRBJ2-1	14	-	TGTGCCAGCAGTGAGTCCGCGGGGTACAATGAGCAGTTCTTC	CASSESAGYNEQFF
TRBV28	TRBD1	TRBJ2-6	16	once	TGTGCCAGCAGTCTGACAGGGATCCCTGGGGCCAACGTCCTGACTTTC	CASSLTGIPGANVLTF
TRBV19	-	TRBJ1-2	14	-	TGTGCCAGTAAGGTGGCAGGGCATAACTATGGCTACACCTTC	CASKVAGHNYGYTF
TRBV11-1	TRBD2	TRBJ2-7	14	few	TGTGCCAGCAGCTTGGCGGGACTAGCGGGCGAGCAGTACTTC	CASSLAGLAGEQYF
TRBV15	-	TRBJ2-5	14	-	TGTGCCACCAGCCCGCGACTAGGCGCGGAGACCCAGTACTTC	CATSPRLGAETQYF
TRBV5-6	TRBD1	TRBJ1-1	14	-	TGTGCCAGCAGACCCGTCAGGGGGAGCACTGAAGCTTTCTTT	CASRPVRGSTEAFF
TRBV5-1	-	TRBJ2-5	15	-	TGCGCCAGCAGCTTGAGTGGCTTCCCCCAAGAGACCCAGTACTTC	CASSLSGFPQETQYF
TRBV9	-	TRBJ1-1	15	-	TGTGCCAGCAGCGCGTACAGGGAAGAGAACACTGAAGCTTTCTTT	CASSAYREENTEAFF
TRBV10-1	-	TRBJ2-4	14	once	TGCGCCAGCAGTGAGGCGGGACAGAAAAACATTCAGTACTTC	CASSEAGQKNIQYF
TRBV19	-	TRBJ2-4	14	-	TGTGCCAGTAGTATTTTAGCGTCCGGAGACATTCAGTACTTC	CASSILASGDIQYF
TRBV7-9	TRBD1	TRBJ1-2	17	-	TGTGCCAGCAGCTTAGCGACAGCACAGGGGATAGACTATGGCTACACCTTC	CASSLATAQGIDYGYTF
TRBV14	-	TRBJ1-2	13	-	TGTGCCAGCAGCCGAGGGCAGCAAGCGTACTACACCTTC	CASSRGQQAYYTF
TRBV5-1	TRBD2	TRBJ2-2	15	-	TGCGCCAGCAGCGGACTAGCGGGAGATAACGGGGAGCTGTTTTTT	CASSGLAGDNGELFF
TRBV6-5	-	TRBJ1-2	14	few	TGTGCCAGCAGTTACTCGGAGAATACCTATGGCTACACCTTC	CASSYSENTYGYTF
TRBV14	-	TRBJ2-6	16	-	TGTGCCAGCAGCCCACCGTATAGACATGGGGCCAACGTCCTGACTTTC	CASSPPYRHGANVLTF
TRBV6-5	TRBD1	TRBJ2-7	15	-	TGTGCCAGCAGCGCAGACAGGGTTAGGTCCTACGAGCAGTACTTC	CASSADRVRSYEQYF
TRBV3-1/TRBV3-2	-	TRBJ2-1	17	-	TGTGCCAGCAGCCAAGAAACCTTGGGGACTCTCTACAATGAGCAGTTCTTC	CASSQETLGTLYNEQFF